Sequencing of this T cell receptor beta chain was carried out in a study of T cell clones after liver transplantation (dated 2019 in TCRdb). The study in broad terms: The samples were obtained from ITN030ST, a randomized trial that attempted immunosuppression withdrawal within 2 years after liver transplantation. After a pre-transplant mixed lymphocyte reaction, TCRbeta sequencing was used to pinpoint donor-reactive T cell clones, which were subsequently tracked in post-transplant blood. As an antigen-independent comparator for the donor-reactive sequences, third party-reactive TCRbeta sequences from pre-transplant MLRs were identified as well. Of the eight recipients, a few were HCV-positive, while the remaining recipients had been transplanted for non-autoimmune, non-viral indications. Subjects received no induction therapy and standard immunosuppression until randomization at 12-24 months post-transplant. To count as tolerant, a recipient had to stay completely off immunosuppression for at least one year without liver enzymes climbing beyond twice the upper limit of normal. Blood samples were collected pre-transplant, pre-randomization before withdrawal, and post-randomization after either full withdrawal or failed withdrawal. The study cohort included 8 liver transplant recipients, of whom 3 were classified as tolerant and 5 as non-tolerant. The paper as a whole reports these results and caveats: In 5 of 8 subjects, regardless of tolerance or HCV status, circulating donor-reactive CD4 TCRbeta sequences dropped significantly post-transplant. Because no allograft tissue specimens were available, donor-reactive T cells may have migrated into the graft instead of being deleted. Low numbers of available donor cells limited the measurable donor-reactive repertoire in a couple of subjects. Conclusions were preliminary, limited by small, heterogeneous patient numbers and non-standardized post-transplant time points. When repertoire turnover was taken into account, detection of donor-reactive sequences was significantly reduced in 7 of 8 subjects for CD4 and in 8 of 8 subjects for CD8. Donor-reactive sequences decreased more than third party-reactive sequences, which suggests partial antigen-specific deletion that was not related to withdrawal success.

CDR1 and CDR2 are drawn from the germline V gene: SGHTA, FQGNSA. V and J are truncated by 1 base and 4 bases respectively, leaving an intervening sequence of 7 bases. The CDR3 covers 14 residues, taking in both the cysteine and the phenylalanine. The DNA shown is the 42-base CDR3, in frame from base 1. As for this clone: It lacks a known antigen. Base qualities are not recorded, but no much larger clone differs from it by a single base.

Frozen genomic DNA underwent high-throughput TCRbeta CDR3 sequencing by immunoSEQ, including PCR amplification, mapping, bias correction and internal controls. In the paper's pipeline: Only productive rearrangements were retained, with each unique TCRbeta sequence defined by its CDR3 nucleotide sequence together with its V and J gene. Donor-reactive sequences required at least 5-fold expansion in CFSE-low cells versus unstimulated pre-transplant cells and at least 0.01% frequency. Per-subject minimum frequency thresholds, based on the lowest-template unstimulated sample, ensured at least 90% detection power. Jensen-Shannon divergence between the top 1000 TCRbeta sequences after and before transplant was used to measure repertoire turnover. Changes in detection of donor-reactive sequences were assessed with two-sided Fisher's exact tests. TCRdb carries this immuneACCESS record with in-frame sequences only. Its versions omit some clonotypes, under half of them owing to an unresolved V gene in the studies checked, with the rest unexplained. V, J and clone size reflect that table, while D and trimming were determined from the DNA. This sample holds about 99,000 clones; 82% were observed only once. The ten largest clonotypes hold over 0.75% of the sample.

This specimen's time point label, interpreted: pre-transplant. Unstimulated PBMCs, after thawing, were stained for CD3, CD4 and CD8 and then FACS-sorted into CD3+CD4+ and CD3+CD8+ populations. Each of the 8 studied subjects was randomized to immunosuppression withdrawal. The Qiagen DNeasy Blood and Tissue Kit was used for genomic DNA isolation. Rearrangement joined TRBV7-2 to TRBJ1-4; there is no confident call for the D gene. Specimen: CD4+ T cells from blood, collected before liver transplant. This TCR was sampled from a human donor who received a liver transplant. The CDR3 reads CASSLGGNNEKLFF. The nucleotide sequence is TGTGCCAGCAGCTTAGGCGGAAATAATGAAAAACTGTTTTTT.